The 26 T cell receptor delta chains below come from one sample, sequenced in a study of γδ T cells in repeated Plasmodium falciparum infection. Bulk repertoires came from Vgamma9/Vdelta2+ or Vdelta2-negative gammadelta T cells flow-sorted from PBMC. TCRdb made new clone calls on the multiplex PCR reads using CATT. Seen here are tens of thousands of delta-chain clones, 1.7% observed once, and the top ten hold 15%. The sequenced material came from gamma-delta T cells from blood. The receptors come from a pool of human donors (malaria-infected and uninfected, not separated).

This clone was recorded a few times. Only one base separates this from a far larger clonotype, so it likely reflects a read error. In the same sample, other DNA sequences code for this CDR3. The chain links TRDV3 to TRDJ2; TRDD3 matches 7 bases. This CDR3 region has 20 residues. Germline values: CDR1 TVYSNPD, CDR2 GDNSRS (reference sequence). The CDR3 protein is CALKNIPPARVGETTAQLFF. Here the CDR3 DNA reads TGTGCCTTAAAGAATATCCCCCCAGCACGGGTGGGGGAAACGACAGCACAACTCTTCTTC.

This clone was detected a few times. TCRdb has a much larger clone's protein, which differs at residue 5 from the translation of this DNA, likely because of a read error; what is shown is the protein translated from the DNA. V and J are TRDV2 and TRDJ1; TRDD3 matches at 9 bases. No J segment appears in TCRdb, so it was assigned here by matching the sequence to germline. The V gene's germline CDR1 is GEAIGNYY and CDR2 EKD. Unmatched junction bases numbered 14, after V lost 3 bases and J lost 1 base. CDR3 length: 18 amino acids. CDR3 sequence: CACDAGDWGTRGTDKLIF. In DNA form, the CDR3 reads TGTGCCTGTGACGCGGGCGACTGGGGGACCCGGGGCACCGATAAACTCATCTTT.

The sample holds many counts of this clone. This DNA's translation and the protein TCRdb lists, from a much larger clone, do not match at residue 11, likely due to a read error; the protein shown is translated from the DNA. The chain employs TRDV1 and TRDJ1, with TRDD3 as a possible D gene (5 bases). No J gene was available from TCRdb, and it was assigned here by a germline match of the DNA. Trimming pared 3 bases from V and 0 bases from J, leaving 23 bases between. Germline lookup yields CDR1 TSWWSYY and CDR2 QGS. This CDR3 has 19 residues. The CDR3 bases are TGTGCTCTTGGGGAGCGAGCCGGGGGGTCCCCCCGGTACACCGATAAACTCATCTTT. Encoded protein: CALGERAGGSPRYTDKLIF.

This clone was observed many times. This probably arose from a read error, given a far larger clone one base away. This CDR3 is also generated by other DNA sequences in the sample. The CDR3 nucleotides read TGCGCTCTTGGGACCCACCTGGGGGATAAGTATAACACCGATAAACTCATCTTT. Encoded protein: CALGTHLGDKYNTDKLIF. The rearrangement uses TRDV1 and TRDJ1, with TRDD3 matching 10 bases. Per germline, CDR1 TSWWSYY and CDR2 QGS. The length of the CDR3 is 18 residues.

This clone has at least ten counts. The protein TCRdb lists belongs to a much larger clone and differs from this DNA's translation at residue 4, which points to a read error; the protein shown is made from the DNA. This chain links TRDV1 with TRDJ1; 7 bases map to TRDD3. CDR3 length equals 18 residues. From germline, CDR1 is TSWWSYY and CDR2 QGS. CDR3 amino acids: CALEELTGSGYGADKLIF. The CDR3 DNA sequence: TGTGCTCTTGAGGAACTAACGGGTTCAGGATACGGAGCCGATAAACTCATCTTT.

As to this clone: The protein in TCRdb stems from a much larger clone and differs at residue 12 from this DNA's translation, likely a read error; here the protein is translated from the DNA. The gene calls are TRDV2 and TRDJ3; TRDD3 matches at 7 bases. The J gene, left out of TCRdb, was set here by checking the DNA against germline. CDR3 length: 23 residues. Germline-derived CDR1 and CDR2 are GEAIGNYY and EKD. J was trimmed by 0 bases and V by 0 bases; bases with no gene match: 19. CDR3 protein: CACDTKGGGALGLSSWDTRQMFF. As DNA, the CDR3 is TGTGCCTGTGACACCAAAGGTGGGGGAGCCCTTGGCCTCAGCTCCTGGGACACCCGACAGATGTTTTTC.

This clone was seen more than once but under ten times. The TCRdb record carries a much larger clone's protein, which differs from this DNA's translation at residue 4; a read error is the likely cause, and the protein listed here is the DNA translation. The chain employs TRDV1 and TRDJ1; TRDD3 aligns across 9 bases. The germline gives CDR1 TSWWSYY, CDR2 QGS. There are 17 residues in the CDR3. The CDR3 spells CALRDSTGIRYSDKLIF. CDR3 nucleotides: TGTGCTCTTAGGGATTCTACGGGGATACGATACAGCGATAAACTCATCTTT.

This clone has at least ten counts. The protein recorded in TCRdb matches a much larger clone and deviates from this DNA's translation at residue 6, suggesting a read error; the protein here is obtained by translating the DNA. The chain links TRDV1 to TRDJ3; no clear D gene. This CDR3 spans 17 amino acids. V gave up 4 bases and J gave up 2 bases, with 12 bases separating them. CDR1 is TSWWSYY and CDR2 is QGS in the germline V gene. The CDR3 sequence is CALGVTHRPWDTRQMFF. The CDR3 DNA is TGTGCTCTTGGGGTAACCCACAGGCCCTGGGACACCCGACAGATGTTTTTC.

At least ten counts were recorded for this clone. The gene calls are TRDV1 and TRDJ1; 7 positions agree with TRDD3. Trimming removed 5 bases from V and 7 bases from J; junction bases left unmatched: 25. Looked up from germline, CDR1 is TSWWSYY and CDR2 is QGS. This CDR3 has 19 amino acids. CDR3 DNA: TGTGCTCTTGGGACCCCTTGGCCCGCAGCACTGGGGCCTTTCCCTAAACTCATCTTT. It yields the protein CALGTPWPAALGPFPKLIF.

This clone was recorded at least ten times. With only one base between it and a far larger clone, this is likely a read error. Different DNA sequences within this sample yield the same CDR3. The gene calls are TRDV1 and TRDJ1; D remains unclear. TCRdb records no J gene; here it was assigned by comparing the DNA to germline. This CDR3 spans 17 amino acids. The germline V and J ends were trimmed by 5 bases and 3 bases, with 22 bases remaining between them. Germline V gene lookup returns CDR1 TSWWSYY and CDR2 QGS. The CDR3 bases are TGTGCTCTTGGGACAGAGGGTTCCCTGAGATTCGCCGATAAACTCATCTTT. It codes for CALGTEGSLRFADKLIF.

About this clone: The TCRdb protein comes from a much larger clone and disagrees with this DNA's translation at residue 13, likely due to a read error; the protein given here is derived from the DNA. The CDR3 DNA sequence: TGTGCTCTTGGGGAGCCCCAGCCCCAACCATTCCGTGCAGTACTGGGGAGATTCTTTTACACCGATAAACTCATCTTT. This codes for CALGEPQPQPFRAVLGRFFYTDKLIF. The genes are TRDV1 and TRDJ1; TRDD3 aligns across 7 bases. Here the J gene came from matching the DNA to germline, since TCRdb omits it. Trimming removed 3 bases from V and 0 bases from J; junction bases left unmatched: 37. The CDR3 is made up of 26 amino acids. The V gene's germline CDR1 is TSWWSYY and CDR2 QGS.

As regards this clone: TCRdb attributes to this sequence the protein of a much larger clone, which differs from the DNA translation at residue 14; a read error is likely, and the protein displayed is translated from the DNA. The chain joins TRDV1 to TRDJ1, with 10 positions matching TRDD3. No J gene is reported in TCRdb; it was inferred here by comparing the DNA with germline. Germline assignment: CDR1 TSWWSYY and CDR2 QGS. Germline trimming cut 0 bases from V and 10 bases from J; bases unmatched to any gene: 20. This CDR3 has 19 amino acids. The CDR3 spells CALGELPPPLLGDRWRLIF. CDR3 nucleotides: TGTGCTCTTGGGGAACTTCCTCCACCTCTACTGGGGGATCGCTGGAGACTCATCTTT.

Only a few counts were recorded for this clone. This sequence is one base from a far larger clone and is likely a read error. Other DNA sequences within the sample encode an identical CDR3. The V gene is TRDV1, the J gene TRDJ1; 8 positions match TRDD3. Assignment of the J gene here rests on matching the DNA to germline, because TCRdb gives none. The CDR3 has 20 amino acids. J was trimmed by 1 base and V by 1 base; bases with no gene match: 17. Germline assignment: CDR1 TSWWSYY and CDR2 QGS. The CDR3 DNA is TGTGCTCTTGGGGAACCCAGCCCTCCCAAGTACTGGGGGCTCACCGATAAACTCATCTTT. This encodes CALGEPSPPKYWGLTDKLIF.

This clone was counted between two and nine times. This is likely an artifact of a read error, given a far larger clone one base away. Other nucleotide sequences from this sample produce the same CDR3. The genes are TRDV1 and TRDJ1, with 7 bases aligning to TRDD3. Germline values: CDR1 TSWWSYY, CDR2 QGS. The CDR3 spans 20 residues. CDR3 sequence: CALGEWGRSWARLRADKLIF. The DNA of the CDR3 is TGTGCTCTTGGGGAATGGGGGAGGTCCTGGGCCCGACTCAGAGCCGATAAACTCATCTTC.

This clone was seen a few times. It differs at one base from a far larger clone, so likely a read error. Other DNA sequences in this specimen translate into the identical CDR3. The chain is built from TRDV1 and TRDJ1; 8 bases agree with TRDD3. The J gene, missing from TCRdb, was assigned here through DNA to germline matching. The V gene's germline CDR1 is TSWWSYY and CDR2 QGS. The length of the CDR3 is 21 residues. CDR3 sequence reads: CALGDPLPTLLGVLLTDKLIF. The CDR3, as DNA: TGTGCTCTCGGGGACCCCCTTCCAACATTACTGGGGGTTTTACTCACCGATAAACTCATCTTT.

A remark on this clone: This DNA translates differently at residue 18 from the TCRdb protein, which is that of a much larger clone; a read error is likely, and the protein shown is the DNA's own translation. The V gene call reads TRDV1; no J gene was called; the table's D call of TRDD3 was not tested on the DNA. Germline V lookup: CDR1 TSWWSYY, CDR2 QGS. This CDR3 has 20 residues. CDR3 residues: CALGDLSYRYWGIISDKPIF. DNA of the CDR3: TGTGCTCTTGGGGACCTTTCCTACCGGTACTGGGGGATTATTTCCGATAAACCCATCTTT.

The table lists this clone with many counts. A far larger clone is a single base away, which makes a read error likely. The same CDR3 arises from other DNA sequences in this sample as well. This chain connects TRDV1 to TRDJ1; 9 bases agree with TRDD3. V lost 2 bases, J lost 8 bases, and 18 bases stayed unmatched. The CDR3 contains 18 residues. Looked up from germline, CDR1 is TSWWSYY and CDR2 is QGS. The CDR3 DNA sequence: TGTGCTCTTGGGGAAGTGGCACCCCTCACTCTACTGGGGGAGAAACTCATCTTT. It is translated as CALGEVAPLTLLGEKLIF.

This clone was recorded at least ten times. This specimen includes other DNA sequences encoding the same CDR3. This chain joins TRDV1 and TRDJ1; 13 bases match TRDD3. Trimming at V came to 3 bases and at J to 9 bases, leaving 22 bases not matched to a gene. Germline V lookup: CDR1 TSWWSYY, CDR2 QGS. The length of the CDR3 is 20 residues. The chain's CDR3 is CALGELLLLHNYWGIRELIF. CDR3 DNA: TGTGCTCTTGGGGAGTTATTACTATTACACAACTACTGGGGGATACGGGAACTCATCTTT.

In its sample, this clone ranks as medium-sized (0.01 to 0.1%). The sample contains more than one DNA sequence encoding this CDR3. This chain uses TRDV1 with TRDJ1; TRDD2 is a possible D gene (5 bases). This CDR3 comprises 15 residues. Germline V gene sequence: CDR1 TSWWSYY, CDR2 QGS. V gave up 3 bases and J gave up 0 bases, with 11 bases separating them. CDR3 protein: CALGEFLAYTDKLIF. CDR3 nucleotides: TGTGCTCTTGGGGAGTTCCTTGCGTACACCGATAAACTCATCTTT.

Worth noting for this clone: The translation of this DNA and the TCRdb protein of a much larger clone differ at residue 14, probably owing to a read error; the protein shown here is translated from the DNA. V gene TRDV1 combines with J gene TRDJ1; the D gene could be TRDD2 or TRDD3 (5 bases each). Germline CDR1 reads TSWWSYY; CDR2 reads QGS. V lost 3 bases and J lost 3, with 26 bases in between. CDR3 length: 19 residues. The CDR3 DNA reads TGTGCTCTTGGGGACCCAAGTCCCTTCGGGAGGGGGTACCCCGATAAACTCATCTTT. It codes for CALGDPSPFGRGYPDKLIF.

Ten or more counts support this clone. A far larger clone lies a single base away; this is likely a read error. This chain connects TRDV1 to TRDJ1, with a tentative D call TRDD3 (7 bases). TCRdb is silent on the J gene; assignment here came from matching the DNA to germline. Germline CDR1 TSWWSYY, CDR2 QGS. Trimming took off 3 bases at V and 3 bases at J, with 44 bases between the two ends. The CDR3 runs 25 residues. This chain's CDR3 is CALGDRGVWSFPLGQGVPRADKLIF. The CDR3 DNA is TGTGCTCTTGGGGACAGAGGAGTTTGGTCCTTCCCACTGGGGCAGGGGGTTCCACGCGCCGATAAACTCATCTTT.

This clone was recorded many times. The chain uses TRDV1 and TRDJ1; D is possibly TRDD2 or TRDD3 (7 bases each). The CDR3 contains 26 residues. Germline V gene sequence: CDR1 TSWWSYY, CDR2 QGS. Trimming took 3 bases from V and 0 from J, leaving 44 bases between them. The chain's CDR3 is CALGEISYVKFLFWGPTGGYTDKLIF. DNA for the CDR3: TGTGCTCTTGGGGAGATTTCCTACGTGAAGTTCCTATTCTGGGGGCCAACGGGGGGCTACACCGATAAACTCATCTTT.

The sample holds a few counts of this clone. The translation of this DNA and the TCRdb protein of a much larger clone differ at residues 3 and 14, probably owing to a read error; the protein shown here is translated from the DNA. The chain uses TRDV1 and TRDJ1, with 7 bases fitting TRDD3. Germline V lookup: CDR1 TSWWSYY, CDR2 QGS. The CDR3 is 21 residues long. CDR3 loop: CAPGELGLHLLGIPYTDKLIF. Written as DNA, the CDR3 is TGTGCTCCTGGGGAACTAGGCCTTCATCTACTGGGGATCCCGTACACCGATAAACTCATCTTT.

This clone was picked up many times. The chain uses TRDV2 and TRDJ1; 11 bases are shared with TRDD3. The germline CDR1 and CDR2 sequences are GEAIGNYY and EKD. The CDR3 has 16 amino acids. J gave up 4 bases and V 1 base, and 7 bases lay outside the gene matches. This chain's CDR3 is CACDTVPTGGYDKLIF. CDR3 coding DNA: TGTGCCTGTGACACGGTACCTACTGGGGGATACGATAAACTCATCTTT.

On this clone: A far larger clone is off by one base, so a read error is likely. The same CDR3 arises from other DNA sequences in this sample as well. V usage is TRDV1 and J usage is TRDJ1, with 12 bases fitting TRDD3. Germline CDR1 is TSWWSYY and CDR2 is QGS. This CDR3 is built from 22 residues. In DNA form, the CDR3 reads TGTGCCCTTGGGGGAATAGCACCCCCTAACTGGGGGATACTCTTCAACACCGATAAACTCATCTTT. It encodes CALGGIAPPNWGILFNTDKLIF.

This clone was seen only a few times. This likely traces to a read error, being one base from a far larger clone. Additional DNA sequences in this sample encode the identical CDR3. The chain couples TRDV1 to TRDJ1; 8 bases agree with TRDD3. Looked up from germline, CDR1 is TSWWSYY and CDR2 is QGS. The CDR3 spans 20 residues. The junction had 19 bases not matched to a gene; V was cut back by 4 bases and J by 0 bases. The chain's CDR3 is CALGGILLPGYASYTDKLIF. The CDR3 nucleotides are TGTGCTCTTGGGGGGATTCTCCTCCCGGGATACGCCTCTTACACCGATAAACTCATCTTT.